This T cell receptor beta chain was sequenced during a study of OX40 agonist ivuxolimab in advanced cancers. Overall study: Across the patients, intravenous ivuxolimab was delivered every 2 weeks at 0.01 to 10 mg/kg. People who had prior anti-PD-1, anti-PD-L1 or anti-CTLA-4 therapy could take part, and 40% had some.

With baseline, cycle 4 day 1, and cycle 7 day 1 as timepoints, blood was sampled. Generated by immunoSEQ multiplex PCR, the TCRdb table keeps only in-frame clones and is missing some. The sample has about 45,000 clones, approximately 91% seen once; the top ten hold under 20%. Note on this clone: Its antigen remains unidentified.

The CDR3 sequence is 14 residues long. Trimming removed 2 bases at V and 0 bases at J, with 7 bases between. The germline V gene encodes CDR1 KGHSH and CDR2 LQKENI. Overall study results and limits: There were also nonresponders showing low normalized T-cell clonal expansion.

The sample in question was CD4+ or CD8+ T cells sorted from blood, obtained in a trial of the OX40 agonist ivuxolimab. The origin of this receptor is an adult with an advanced solid tumor such as melanoma, head and neck, liver or kidney cancer. The J gene is TRBJ1-1, the V gene TRBV18, with D unclear. The CDR3 nucleotides read TGTGCCAGCTCACCAGAAGTCATGAACACTGAAGCTTTCTTT. It translates to CASSPEVMNTEAFF. Full variable domain (remainder filled in from reference TRBV18 and TRBJ1-1): NAGVMQNPRHLVRRRGQEARLRCSPMKGHSHVYWYRQLPEEGLKFMVYLQKENIIDESGMPKERFSAEFPKEGPSILRIQQVVRGDSAAYFCASSPEVMNTEAFFGQGTRLTVV.